Given below is one T cell receptor (beta chain) in context. This sample was taken from a study of blood T cell repertoires in COVID-19. Repertoires were generated with immunoSEQ multiplex PCR, while TCRdb's copy carries only in-frame clones and drops some. The sample lists some 130,000 clones; 81% were seen once. The CDR3 totals 17 residues. V gave up 1 base and J gave up 0 bases; unmatched junction bases: 8. CDR1 and CDR2 from the germline V gene are SGDLS and YYNGEE. J is TRBJ2-3 and V is TRBV9, with 7 bases identical to TRBD2. This TCR derives from a woman in her sixties with active or convalescent COVID-19. The source material was peripheral blood. In nucleotides, the CDR3 is TGTGCCAGCAGCGTACGTTGGGGGAGGGAGAGCACAGATACGCAGTATTTT. It codes for CASSVRWGRESTDTQYF.